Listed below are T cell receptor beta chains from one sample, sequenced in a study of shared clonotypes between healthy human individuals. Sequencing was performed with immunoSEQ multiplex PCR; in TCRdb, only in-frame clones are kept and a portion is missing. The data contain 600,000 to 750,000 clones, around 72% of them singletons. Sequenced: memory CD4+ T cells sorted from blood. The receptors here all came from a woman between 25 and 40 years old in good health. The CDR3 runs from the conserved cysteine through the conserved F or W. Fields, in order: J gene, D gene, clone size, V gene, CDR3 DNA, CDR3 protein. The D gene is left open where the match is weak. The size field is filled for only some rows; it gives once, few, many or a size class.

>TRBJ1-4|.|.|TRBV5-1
TGCGCCAGCAGCTTGGCCGGGAATAGCGAAAAACTGTTTTTT
CASSLAGNSEKLFF
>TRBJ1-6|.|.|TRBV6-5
TGTGCCAGCAGCAAACAGGGACATTCACCCCTCCACTTT
CASSKQGHSPLHF
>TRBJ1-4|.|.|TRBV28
TGTGCCAGCAGTTCTCCGACAGGTGATGAAAAACTGTTTTTT
CASSSPTGDEKLFF
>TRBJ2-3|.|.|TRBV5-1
TGCGCCAGCAGCAGCCATAGCACAGATACGCAGTATTTT
CASSSHSTDTQYF
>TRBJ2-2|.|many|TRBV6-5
TGTGCCAGCAGTTCGGGCCTATCCCACACCGGGGAGCTGTTTTTT
CASSSGLSHTGELFF
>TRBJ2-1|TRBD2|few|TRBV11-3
TGTGCCAGCAGCTTAGGCCGGGGGGGACTCTCCTACAATGAGCAGTTCTTC
CASSLGRGGLSYNEQFF
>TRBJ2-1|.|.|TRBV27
TGTGCCAGCAGTCTGAGGGTGTCTTCGGACAATGAGCAGTTCTTC
CASSLRVSSDNEQFF
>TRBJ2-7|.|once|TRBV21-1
TGTGCCAGCAGCAGCCAGACAGGGGGAGACTACGAGCAGTACTTC
CASSSQTGGDYEQYF
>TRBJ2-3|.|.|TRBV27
TGTGCCAGCAGTCCCGGCGACTATACAGATACGCAGTATTTT
CASSPGDYTDTQYF
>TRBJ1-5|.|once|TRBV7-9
TGTGCCAGCAGCTCTGCGGGCAGAGACAATCAGCCCCAGCATTTT
CASSSAGRDNQPQHF
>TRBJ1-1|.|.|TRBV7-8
TGTGCCAGCAGCTTAGCGTCAGGGAACACTGAAGCTTTCTTT
CASSLASGNTEAFF
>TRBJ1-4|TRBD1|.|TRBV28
TGTGCCAGCAGACATGACAGGGGTTCCAATGAAAAACTGTTTTTT
CASRHDRGSNEKLFF
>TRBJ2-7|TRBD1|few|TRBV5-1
TGCGCCAGCAGCCCAGGGACAGGGGGCGTCGAGCAGTACTTC
CASSPGTGGVEQYF
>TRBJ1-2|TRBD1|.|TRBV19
TGTGCCAGTAGTTCAACCGGGACAGGCTATGGCTACACCTTC
CASSSTGTGYGYTF
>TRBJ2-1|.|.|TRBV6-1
TGTGCCAGCAGTGAAAGGCTCAGGTGGGAACACAATGAGCAGTTCTTC
CASSERLRWEHNEQFF
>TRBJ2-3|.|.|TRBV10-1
TGCGCCAGCAGTGGGATCACAGATACGCAGTATTTT
CASSGITDTQYF
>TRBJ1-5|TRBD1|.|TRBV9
TGTGCCAGCAGCGCCTGGGACAGGTCCTTCAATCAGCCCCAGCATTTT
CASSAWDRSFNQPQHF
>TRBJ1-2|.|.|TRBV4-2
TGTGCCAGCAGCCAAGATAGGGGACATGACTATGGCTACACCTTC
CASSQDRGHDYGYTF